Listed below are T cell receptor beta chains from one sample, sequenced in a study of blood T cells in healthy people across ages. TCRdb re-analysed the 5' RACE reads in MiXCR, keeping a single row per CDR3 protein. The table records fewer than 950,000 distinct CDR3 sequences, about 37% of them present only once. Material for sequencing was blood. Source of these receptors: a man between 18 and 29 years old in good health. CDR3s leave out the opening cysteine and the closing phenylalanine or tryptophan. The order of the fields is V gene, clone size, D gene, CDR3 protein. D genes are given only for firm matches. Size is stated for part of the rows, as once, few or many counts, or as a class when the clone is expanded.

v_call: TRBV4-3; clone_size: .; d_call: TRBD1; cdr3_aa: ASSPSGTGSYNEQF
v_call: TRBV29-1; clone_size: few; d_call: TRBD1; cdr3_aa: SVEEGGAGNEQF
v_call: TRBV5-1; clone_size: .; d_call: .; cdr3_aa: ACSSTGDTQY
v_call: TRBV29-1; clone_size: few; d_call: .; cdr3_aa: SAIDRGSEEKLF
v_call: TRBV7-2; clone_size: .; d_call: .; cdr3_aa: ASSSSPEANEKLF
v_call: TRBV4-3; clone_size: .; d_call: TRBD1; cdr3_aa: ASSTGTGGAMNTEAF
v_call: TRBV4-3; clone_size: few; d_call: .; cdr3_aa: ASSHLDGGTEAF
v_call: TRBV29-1; clone_size: .; d_call: .; cdr3_aa: SVAGTVNTEAF
v_call: TRBV6-6; clone_size: .; d_call: .; cdr3_aa: ATRGDTQY
v_call: TRBV12-3/TRBV12-4; clone_size: few; d_call: .; cdr3_aa: ASRQTKRGLYGYT
v_call: TRBV10-3; clone_size: .; d_call: .; cdr3_aa: AISPGRGRDGYT
v_call: TRBV3-1; clone_size: few; d_call: TRBD2; cdr3_aa: ASSHTTGTTHNEQY
v_call: TRBV5-1; clone_size: .; d_call: TRBD1; cdr3_aa: ASSLAWDRGSISAVLT
v_call: TRBV11-2; clone_size: .; d_call: TRBD2; cdr3_aa: ASSPERGTYNEQF
v_call: TRBV4-3; clone_size: .; d_call: .; cdr3_aa: ASSQYRVNPTQF
v_call: TRBV4-3; clone_size: few; d_call: .; cdr3_aa: ASSQAPPSSYNSPLH
v_call: TRBV6-6; clone_size: .; d_call: .; cdr3_aa: ASCRPNTGELF
v_call: TRBV4-3; clone_size: .; d_call: TRBD1; cdr3_aa: ASSQGQGDTIY
v_call: TRBV12-3/TRBV12-4; clone_size: .; d_call: TRBD1; cdr3_aa: ASSVAGQGESAGELF
v_call: TRBV6-6; clone_size: many; d_call: TRBD2; cdr3_aa: ASSRTSGGDQETQY
v_call: TRBV4-1; clone_size: few; d_call: .; cdr3_aa: ASSQGYRAGETQY
v_call: TRBV30; clone_size: few; d_call: .; cdr3_aa: AWSVRREGANVLT
v_call: TRBV12-3/TRBV12-4; clone_size: .; d_call: .; cdr3_aa: ASSVGGKIYGYT
v_call: TRBV29-1; clone_size: .; d_call: TRBD1; cdr3_aa: SVEGGQGSGANVLT
v_call: TRBV27; clone_size: few; d_call: .; cdr3_aa: ASSGRAFTDTQY
v_call: TRBV10-3; clone_size: .; d_call: .; cdr3_aa: AISESNFGEAETQY
v_call: TRBV4-1; clone_size: .; d_call: .; cdr3_aa: ASSQDRPSPLH
v_call: TRBV5-1; clone_size: .; d_call: .; cdr3_aa: ASSLETAGQGSAQY
v_call: TRBV12-3/TRBV12-4; clone_size: once; d_call: .; cdr3_aa: ASSPAGGGSEAF
v_call: TRBV7-2; clone_size: few; d_call: .; cdr3_aa: ASSLAVANEQY
v_call: TRBV9; clone_size: .; d_call: .; cdr3_aa: ASATGYDYEKLF
v_call: TRBV29-1; clone_size: few; d_call: TRBD1; cdr3_aa: SVEGQGLTQY
v_call: TRBV29-1; clone_size: .; d_call: TRBD1; cdr3_aa: SVGRGPQDRGDAKEQF
v_call: TRBV20-1; clone_size: many; d_call: TRBD2; cdr3_aa: SAGGGLAGGQYEQY
v_call: TRBV14; clone_size: .; d_call: .; cdr3_aa: ASAVTGLTYEQY
v_call: TRBV6-6; clone_size: many; d_call: .; cdr3_aa: ASIDQGDYQPQH
v_call: TRBV4-1; clone_size: .; d_call: .; cdr3_aa: ASSQATGGELF
v_call: TRBV6-2/TRBV6-3; clone_size: few; d_call: TRBD1; cdr3_aa: ASRQPITGGRNQPQH
v_call: TRBV4-2; clone_size: few; d_call: .; cdr3_aa: ASSHSQRSSYNEQF
v_call: TRBV4-2; clone_size: few; d_call: TRBD2; cdr3_aa: ASSQEPSGGNTGELF
v_call: TRBV6-2/TRBV6-3; clone_size: once; d_call: TRBD2; cdr3_aa: ASSLTSGFSYEQY
v_call: TRBV4-3; clone_size: .; d_call: .; cdr3_aa: ASSQDQSGSSEQF
v_call: TRBV12-3/TRBV12-4; clone_size: .; d_call: .; cdr3_aa: ASSPAGPGDNEQF
v_call: TRBV12-3/TRBV12-4; clone_size: .; d_call: .; cdr3_aa: ASTFTGNQPQH
v_call: TRBV20-1; clone_size: .; d_call: .; cdr3_aa: SAEGRLGTDTQY
v_call: TRBV7-2; clone_size: .; d_call: .; cdr3_aa: ASSPDSLGHREAF
v_call: TRBV6-2/TRBV6-3; clone_size: many; d_call: .; cdr3_aa: ASMWYNEQF
v_call: TRBV5-1; clone_size: many; d_call: .; cdr3_aa: ASSLEGTYVDNEQF
v_call: TRBV3-1; clone_size: few; d_call: TRBD1; cdr3_aa: ASSRGDRVYTEAF
v_call: TRBV4-3; clone_size: few; d_call: .; cdr3_aa: ASSQQDRLNTEAF
v_call: TRBV5-6; clone_size: .; d_call: TRBD1; cdr3_aa: ASSFGTGDQPQY
v_call: TRBV12-3/TRBV12-4; clone_size: few; d_call: .; cdr3_aa: ASSATVEAF
v_call: TRBV4-1; clone_size: .; d_call: .; cdr3_aa: ASSQDYTIADHEQY
v_call: TRBV5-1; clone_size: few; d_call: .; cdr3_aa: ASTFEAGVNTEAF